These 19 T cell receptor beta chains share one sample of origin, sequenced in a study of cytomegalovirus exposure and HLA in healthy donors. Both 60 Vbeta primers and 13 Jbeta primers went into the PCR. Assay: immunoSEQ multiplex PCR; the TCRdb copy retains only in-frame clones and omits some. The sample holds tens of thousands of clones, 70% to 85% seen once. The specimen was PBMCs. The receptors shown here come from a man in his fifties or sixties in good health and CMV-seropositive.

This chain joins TRBV14 and TRBJ2-1, with D unresolved. V was trimmed by 0 bases and J by 7 bases, leaving 10 bases between them. This CDR3 has 14 amino acids. CDR1 and CDR2 from the germline V gene are SGHDN and FVKESK. The CDR3 spells CASSQEWAVNEQFF. In nucleotides, the CDR3 is TGTGCCAGCAGCCAAGAGTGGGCTGTTAATGAGCAGTTCTTC.

CDR3 in amino acids: CASSLGTGDTIYF. In DNA form, the CDR3 reads TGTGCCAGCAGCTTGGGGACAGGGGACACCATATATTTT. This chain uses TRBV7-9 with TRBJ1-3, with 10 bases aligning to TRBD1. The CDR3 is 13 amino acids. Per the germline V gene, CDR1 is SEHNR and CDR2 is FQNEAQ (reference sequence). V gave up 3 bases and J gave up 8 bases; unmatched junction bases: 1.

The V call is TRBV11-3, the J call TRBJ2-2; weak D call: TRBD2 (6 bases). Germline lookup yields CDR1 SGHNT and CDR2 YENEEA. V was trimmed by 2 bases and J by 3 bases, leaving 10 bases between them. This CDR3 has 15 amino acids. The CDR3 here is CASSLWGVDTGELFF. The CDR3 coding sequence is TGTGCCAGCAGCTTATGGGGGGTCGACACCGGGGAGCTGTTTTTT.

Here the CDR3 reads CASSPGQGNEKLFF. The DNA of the CDR3 is TGTGCCAGCAGCCCGGGACAGGGAAATGAAAAACTGTTTTTT. J is TRBJ1-4 and V is TRBV5-6; the match to TRBD1 covers 9 bases. The junction had 3 bases not matched to a gene; V was cut back by 4 bases and J by 5 bases. The CDR3 has 14 amino acids. Germline V gene lookup returns CDR1 SGHDT and CDR2 YYEEEE.

The rearrangement links TRBV5-4 to TRBJ2-3, with 9 bases fitting TRBD2. Germline V gene lookup returns CDR1 SGHNT and CDR2 YYREEE (reference sequence). Trimming at V came to 10 bases and at J to 1 base, leaving 16 bases not matched to a gene. The CDR3 length is 17 residues. In DNA form, the CDR3 reads TGTGCCTCTAACCCAGGCGCGGGAGGGCGGGGCACAGATACGCAGTATTTT. Translated: CASNPGAGGRGTDTQYF.

This clone has just a few counts. The chain joins TRBV7-2 to TRBJ2-7; D perhaps matches TRBD2 (6 bases). The CDR3 runs 16 residues. The V end lost 1 base, the J end lost 0 bases, and 13 bases lay between the germline ends. Germline V lookup: CDR1 SGHTA, CDR2 FQGNSA. The CDR3 region has the DNA TGTGCCAGCAGCTTAGGGGCCGGGGGTTTCTCCTACGAGCAGTACTTC. Protein sequence: CASSLGAGGFSYEQYF.

The rearrangement uses TRBV5-6 and TRBJ2-1; possible D gene TRBD1, 5 bases. Germline V gene sequence: CDR1 SGHDT, CDR2 YYEEEE. Trimming shortened V by 3 bases and J by 5 bases, and 9 bases separated the two germline ends. The CDR3 runs to 13 residues. In DNA form, the CDR3 reads TGTGCCAGCAGCTACGACAGAAACAATGAGCAGTTCTTC. Its protein is CASSYDRNNEQFF.

The rearrangement links TRBV27 to TRBJ2-7; 11 bases are a match to TRBD2. The V gene's germline CDR1 is MNHEY and CDR2 SMNVEV (reference sequence). Trimming removed 5 bases from V and 2 bases from J; junction bases left unmatched: 5. This CDR3 is built from 15 residues. The CDR3 loop reads CASSTIAGGPYEQYF. Here the CDR3 DNA reads TGTGCCAGCAGTACTATAGCGGGAGGGCCCTACGAGCAGTACTTC.

This clone was seen once. The chain carries TRBV9 and TRBJ2-1, with D possibly matching TRBD2 (6 bases). The CDR3 totals 15 residues. V lost 1 base to trimming and J lost 9 bases, with 17 bases between them. CDR1 and CDR2 from the germline V gene are SGDLS and YYNGEE. This CDR3 is CASSVRWGVEGEQFF. The CDR3 region has the DNA TGTGCCAGCAGCGTAAGGTGGGGGGTTGAAGGTGAGCAGTTCTTC.

The chain combines TRBV11-1 with TRBJ2-1, with TRBD2 identical over 8 bases. Looked up from germline, CDR1 is SGHAT and CDR2 is FQDESV (reference sequence). V gave up 5 bases and J gave up 7 bases; unmatched junction bases: 7. The length of the CDR3 is 14 residues. This CDR3 is CASSPGTRLNEQFF. For the CDR3, the DNA is TGTGCCAGCAGCCCTGGGACTAGATTGAATGAGCAGTTCTTC. The full variable domain, in which reference TRBV11-1 and TRBJ2-1 provide the parts outside the CDR3, is EAEVAQSPRYKITEKSQAVAFWCDPISGHATLYWYRQILGQGPELLVQFQDESVVDDSQLPKDRFSAERLKGVDSTLKIQPAELGDSAMYLCASSPGTRLNEQFFGPGTRLTVL.

J is TRBJ2-5 and V is TRBV11-2, with D hard to call. CDR3 length: 13 amino acids. The V end was cut by 2 bases, the J end by 1 base, with 5 bases between. Germline CDR1 and CDR2: SGHAT and FQNNGV. The CDR3 loop is CASSLYGQETQYF. In DNA, the CDR3 is TGTGCCAGCAGCTTATACGGCCAAGAGACCCAGTACTTC.

The rearrangement joins TRBV27 to TRBJ2-1; D is perhaps TRBD2 (5 bases). The germline V and J ends were trimmed by 7 bases and 1 base, with 11 bases remaining between them. This CDR3 has 14 amino acids. Germline CDR1 reads MNHEY; CDR2 reads SMNVEV (reference sequence). CDR3 residues: CASTPRGSYNEQFF. The DNA of the CDR3 is TGTGCCAGCACCCCCCGAGGGTCCTACAATGAGCAGTTCTTC.

The rearrangement uses TRBV7-3 and TRBJ2-7; TRBD2 matches at 12 bases. CDR3 size: 17 residues. V lost 2 bases and J lost 1; bases outside the gene matches: 6. CDR1 SGHTA and CDR2 FQGTGA come from the germline V gene. The CDR3 nucleotides read TGTGCCAGCAGCTTATCAGGGACTAGCGGGCATTCCTACGAGCAGTACTTC. It specifies CASSLSGTSGHSYEQYF. Using reference TRBV7-3 and TRBJ2-7 for the parts outside the CDR3, the full variable domain is GAGVSQTPSNKVTEKGKYVELRCDPISGHTALYWYRQSLGQGPEFLIYFQGTGAADDSGLPNDRFFAVRPEGSVSTLKIQRTERGDSAVYLCASSLSGTSGHSYEQYFGPGTRLTVT.

The chain has TRBV6-1 and TRBJ2-7, with D tentatively TRBD1 (6 bases). V lost 10 bases and J lost 0, with 19 bases in between. Germline CDR1 is MNHNS and CDR2 is SASEGT. The CDR3 runs to 15 residues. The DNA for the CDR3 is TGTGCCACCACCACTAGGGGACACAGCTCCTACGAGCAGTACTTC. This gives the protein CATTTRGHSSYEQYF.

The gene calls are TRBV2 and TRBJ2-2, with 8 nucleotides matching TRBD1. This CDR3 has 12 amino acids. J was trimmed by 7 bases and V by 7 bases; bases with no gene match: 2. Germline CDR1 is SNHLY and CDR2 is FYNNEI. In nucleotides, the CDR3 is TGTGCCAGCACAGGGGGCGTCGGGGAGCTGTTTTTT. This sequence encodes CASTGGVGELFF.

The chain links TRBV19 to TRBJ2-6; TRBD2 matches at 8 bases. V lost 4 bases and J lost 0; bases outside the gene matches: 8. Germline assignment: CDR1 LNHDA and CDR2 SQIVND (reference sequence). The CDR3 is made up of 18 amino acids. CDR3 DNA sequence: TGTGCCAGTAGTAGTCCTAGCGGGCGAATCTCTGGGGCCAACGTCCTGACTTTC. This codes for CASSSPSGRISGANVLTF. The full variable domain, its missing parts supplied by reference TRBV19 and TRBJ2-6, is DGGITQSPKYLFRKEGQNVTLSCEQNLNHDAMYWYRQDPGQGLRLIYYSQIVNDFQKGDIAEGYSVSREKKESFPLTVTSAQKNPTAFYLCASSSPSGRISGANVLTFGAGSRLTVL.

The rearrangement uses TRBV5-5 and TRBJ2-7, with D perhaps matching TRBD2 (6 bases). The germline gives CDR1 SGHKS, CDR2 YYEKEE (reference sequence). Deletions cut 4 bases from V and 4 bases from J, with 15 bases between. This CDR3 is built from 14 residues. This CDR3 reads CASSDGTGEYEQYF. The DNA of the CDR3 is TGTGCCAGCAGCGACGGGACTGGAGAGTACGAGCAGTACTTC.

The chain joins TRBV10-3 to TRBJ1-2, with unresolved D. The V end lost 0 bases, the J end lost 6 bases, and 8 bases lay between the germline ends. This CDR3 contains 13 residues. Germline-derived CDR1 and CDR2 are ENHRY and SYGVKD. Here the CDR3 DNA reads TGTGCCATCAGTGAGTCGGCAGGCCATGGCTACACCTTC. Translated, it gives CAISESAGHGYTF.

The V call is TRBV18, the J call TRBJ2-4, with 8 bases lining up with TRBD2. This CDR3 has 13 residues. CDR1 is KGHSH and CDR2 is LQKENI in the germline V gene. After removal of 3 bases from V and 8 bases from J, the junction contained 3 bases not matched to a gene. CDR3 in amino acids: CASSPLGGDIQYF. Written as DNA, the CDR3 is TGTGCCAGCTCACCCCTCGGGGGGGACATTCAGTACTTC.